This TCR beta chain was sequenced during a study of blood T cell repertoires in COVID-19. Germline CDR1 is LGHNA and CDR2 is YSLEER. The V segment lost 0 bases and the J segment 2 bases; nucleotides outside the gene matches: 9. CDR3 length equals 18 residues. Profiled with immunoSEQ multiplex PCR; TCRdb holds only in-frame clones, not every one. The table has approximately 280,000 clones, 87% seen once. The chain has TRBV4-3 and TRBJ2-1; 8 positions agree with TRBD1. This TCR came from a woman in her 40s who had recovered from COVID-19. Sequencing was carried out using PBMCs or T cells enriched from blood (not recorded which). CDR3 sequence: CASSQDAQGERTYNEQFF. CDR3 DNA sequence: TGCGCCAGCAGCCAAGACGCACAGGGGGAGCGAACCTACAATGAGCAGTTCTTC.